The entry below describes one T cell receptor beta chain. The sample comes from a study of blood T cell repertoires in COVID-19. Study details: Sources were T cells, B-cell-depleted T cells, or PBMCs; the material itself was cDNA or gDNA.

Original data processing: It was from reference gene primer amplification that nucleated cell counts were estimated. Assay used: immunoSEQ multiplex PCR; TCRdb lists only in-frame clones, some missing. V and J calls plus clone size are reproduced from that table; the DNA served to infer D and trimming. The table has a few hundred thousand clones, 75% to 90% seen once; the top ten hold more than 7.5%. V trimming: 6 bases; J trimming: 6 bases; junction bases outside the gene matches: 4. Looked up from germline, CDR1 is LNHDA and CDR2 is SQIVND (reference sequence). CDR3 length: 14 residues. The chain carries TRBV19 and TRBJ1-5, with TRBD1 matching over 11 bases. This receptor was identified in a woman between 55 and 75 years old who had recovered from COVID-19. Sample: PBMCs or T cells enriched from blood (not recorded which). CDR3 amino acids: CASRRTGGIQPQHF. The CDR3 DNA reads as TGTGCCAGTAGGCGGACAGGGGGCATTCAGCCCCAGCATTTT.